These T cell receptor beta chains were read from a single sample in a study of molecular identifiers for immune sequencing clone quantification. TCRdb fed the PCR reads into MiXCR, producing one record per CDR3 protein. The repertoire includes a few hundred thousand distinct CDR3 sequences, about 25% of them detected once, and just over 0.75% sits in the top ten. Sequencing was performed on naive CD8+ T cells from blood, with Jurkat cell RNA spiked in. The receptor source for this set is a human donor in good health. Some libraries in this study had Jurkat cell RNA spiked in. The CDR3 runs from the conserved cysteine through the conserved F or W. The D gene is left open where the match is weak. Some rows have no size entry. The others give once, few or many, or a class for an expanded clone.

j_call | d_call | v_call | clone_size | cdr3_aa | cdr3_nt
TRBJ1-2 | NA | TRBV21-1 | NA | CASSKPSDGLYGYTF | TGTGCCAGCAGCAAACCCTCCGATGGCCTCTATGGCTACACCTTC
TRBJ2-7 | TRBD2 | TRBV30 | NA | CAWNLAGVGEQYF | TGTGCCTGGAACCTAGCGGGAGTCGGCGAGCAGTACTTC
TRBJ1-5 | NA | TRBV6-2/TRBV6-3 | many | CASSSDRNQPQHF | TGTGCCAGCAGTTCCGACAGAAATCAGCCCCAGCATTTT
TRBJ1-2 | NA | TRBV25-1 | few | CASSVGADGYTF | TGTGCCAGCAGTGTAGGGGCTGATGGCTACACCTTC
TRBJ2-7 | NA | TRBV13 | NA | CASSFRDRSYERYF | TGTGCCAGCAGCTTCCGGGACCGGTCCTACGAGCGGTACTTC
TRBJ1-1 | NA | TRBV5-1 | many | CASSLLAGFLNTEAFF | TGCGCCAGCAGCTTGCTGGCAGGCTTTTTGAACACTGAAGCTTTCTTT
TRBJ2-1 | NA | TRBV6-2/TRBV6-3 | NA | CASSYRADEQFF | TGTGCCAGCAGTTACAGGGCTGATGAGCAGTTCTTC
TRBJ2-7 | NA | TRBV19 | few | CASSMAGAYEQYF | TGTGCCAGTAGTATGGCCGGGGCCTACGAGCAGTACTTC
TRBJ2-1 | NA | TRBV4-1 | few | CASSRRGSDEQFF | TGCGCCAGCAGCCGCAGGGGTTCAGATGAGCAGTTCTTC
TRBJ2-5 | TRBD2 | TRBV6-6 | NA | CASSWTSGGLQETQYF | TGTGCCAGCAGTTGGACTAGCGGGGGGTTGCAAGAGACCCAGTACTTC
TRBJ2-5 | NA | TRBV5-6 | NA | CASRPSWGGAPQYF | TGTGCCAGCCGCCCGTCGTGGGGGGGGGCGCCCCAGTACTTC
TRBJ1-1 | NA | TRBV6-2/TRBV6-3 | few | CASRDGGYTEAFF | TGTGCCAGCAGGGACGGAGGTTACACTGAAGCTTTCTTT
TRBJ1-1 | NA | TRBV27 | NA | CASSFQVGTEAFF | TGTGCCAGCAGTTTTCAAGTGGGCACTGAAGCTTTCTTT
TRBJ1-1 | NA | TRBV2 | few | CASRETGNTEAFF | TGTGCCAGCAGAGAAACAGGGAACACTGAAGCTTTCTTT
TRBJ1-2 | NA | TRBV6-1 | NA | CASSEATAPNYGYTF | TGTGCCAGCAGTGAAGCCACAGCTCCTAACTATGGCTACACCTTC
TRBJ2-3 | NA | TRBV29-1 | many | CSVEVKPDTQYF | TGCAGCGTTGAGGTTAAGCCAGATACGCAGTATTTT
TRBJ2-7 | NA | TRBV4-3 | NA | CASSPTALARATYEQYF | TGCGCCAGCAGCCCGACCGCTTTGGCGAGGGCCACCTACGAGCAGTACTTC
TRBJ1-4 | NA | TRBV28 | NA | CAGSPFGEKLFF | TGTGCCGGCAGCCCCTTCGGCGAAAAACTGTTTTTT
TRBJ2-5 | NA | TRBV6-5 | few | CASSYGQGLTQYF | TGTGCCAGCAGTTACGGGCAGGGCCTAACCCAGTACTTC
TRBJ1-1 | NA | TRBV7-9 | many | CASSSAMNTEAFF | TGTGCCAGCAGCTCAGCTATGAACACTGAAGCTTTCTTT
TRBJ2-3 | NA | TRBV7-9 | NA | CASSGRTATDTQYF | TGTGCCAGCAGCGGACGGACTGCCACAGATACGCAGTATTTT
TRBJ2-7 | NA | TRBV7-9 | few | CASSLGPLSDEQYF | TGTGCCAGCAGCTTAGGGCCCCTCTCTGACGAGCAGTACTTC
TRBJ2-5 | NA | TRBV25-1 | NA | CASSEFEISRETQYF | TGTGCCAGCAGTGAATTTGAGATCAGTCGTGAGACCCAGTACTTC
TRBJ1-1 | TRBD1 | TRBV12-3/TRBV12-4 | many | CASRRDSLMNTEAFF | TGTGCCAGCAGGCGGGACAGTCTAATGAACACTGAAGCTTTCTTT
TRBJ1-5 | NA | TRBV19 | few | CASSIRDGFNQPQHF | TGTGCCAGTAGTATAAGGGACGGCTTCAATCAGCCCCAGCATTTT
TRBJ1-1 | NA | TRBV7-9 | many | CASSLSGTGKTEAFF | TGTGCCAGCAGCTTATCGGGGACGGGAAAAACTGAAGCTTTCTTT
TRBJ1-1 | NA | TRBV10-3 | few | CAIRLENTEAFF | TGTGCCATCAGACTAGAAAACACTGAAGCTTTCTTT
TRBJ2-3 | NA | TRBV7-2 | many | CASSLITDTQYF | TGTGCCAGCAGCCTTATCACAGATACGCAGTATTTT
TRBJ2-7 | NA | TRBV6-1 | NA | CASSEGQASSYEQYF | TGTGCCAGCAGTGAAGGGCAGGCGAGCTCCTACGAGCAGTACTTC
TRBJ2-7 | TRBD1 | TRBV14 | few | CASSLRGLSEQYF | TGTGCCAGCAGCCTCAGGGGGCTCTCCGAGCAGTACTTC
TRBJ2-3 | NA | TRBV6-2/TRBV6-3 | NA | CASSWGDWADTQYF | TGTGCCAGCAGTTGGGGGGATTGGGCCGATACGCAGTATTTT
TRBJ2-3 | TRBD1 | TRBV5-1 | NA | CASSLTGTDHTDTQYF | TGCGCCAGCAGCCTAACCGGGACAGACCACACAGATACGCAGTATTTT
TRBJ2-7 | TRBD2 | TRBV20-1 | many | CSARGSGGRQYF | TGCAGTGCTAGAGGTTCGGGGGGGAGGCAGTACTTC
TRBJ1-1 | TRBD1 | TRBV5-6 | few | CASSLEDRGETEAFF | TGTGCCAGCAGCTTGGAGGACAGGGGAGAAACTGAAGCTTTCTTT
TRBJ2-7 | TRBD1 | TRBV27 | few | CASSPIDRAYEQYF | TGTGCCAGCAGCCCCATCGACAGGGCGTACGAGCAGTACTTC
TRBJ1-1 | TRBD1 | TRBV4-3 | many | CASSQTGGDTEAFF | TGCGCCAGCAGCCAGACAGGGGGCGATACTGAAGCTTTCTTT
TRBJ2-7 | NA | TRBV19 | NA | CASTGSPYEQYF | TGTGCCAGTACAGGGAGCCCCTACGAGCAGTACTTC
TRBJ2-1 | TRBD1 | TRBV6-5 | many | CASTGGYHNEQFF | TGTGCCTCAACAGGGGGCTACCACAATGAGCAGTTCTTC
TRBJ2-3 | NA | TRBV3-2 | NA | CAEGRRPDSYTDMQYF | TGTGCCGAGGGGAGACGACCCGACTCCTACACAGATATGCAGTATTTT
TRBJ1-5 | NA | TRBV27 | few | CASSPGTWNQPQHF | TGTGCCAGCAGTCCAGGGACTTGGAATCAGCCCCAGCATTTT
TRBJ2-7 | TRBD1 | TRBV27 | NA | CASSLEGQYYEQYF | TGTGCCAGCAGCCTAGAGGGACAGTACTACGAGCAGTACTTC
TRBJ2-2 | TRBD2 | TRBV11-3 | NA | CASSPSTSGRNRELFF | TGTGCCAGCAGCCCCTCCACTAGCGGGAGGAACCGGGAGCTGTTTTTT
TRBJ2-1 | TRBD2 | TRBV7-8 | few | CASSLRAGGQYNEQFF | TGTGCCAGCAGCTTACGAGCGGGGGGGCAATACAATGAGCAGTTCTTC
TRBJ2-2 | NA | TRBV7-9 | few | CASSSGTIHTGELFF | TGTGCCAGCAGCTCTGGGACCATTCACACCGGGGAGCTGTTTTTT
TRBJ2-2 | NA | TRBV7-9 | many | CASSAYGNTGELFF | TGTGCCAGCAGCGCTTATGGAAACACCGGGGAGCTGTTTTTT